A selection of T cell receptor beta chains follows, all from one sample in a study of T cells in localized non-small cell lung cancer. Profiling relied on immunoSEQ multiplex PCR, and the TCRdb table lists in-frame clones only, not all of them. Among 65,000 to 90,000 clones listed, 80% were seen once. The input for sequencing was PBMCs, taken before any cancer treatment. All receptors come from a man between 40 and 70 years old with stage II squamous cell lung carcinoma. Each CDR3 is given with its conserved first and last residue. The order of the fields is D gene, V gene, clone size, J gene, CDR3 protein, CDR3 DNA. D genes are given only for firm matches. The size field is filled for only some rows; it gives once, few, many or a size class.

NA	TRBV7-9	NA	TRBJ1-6	CASSSWDPGNSPLHF	TGTGCCAGCAGCTCCTGGGACCCAGGGAATTCACCCCTCCACTTT
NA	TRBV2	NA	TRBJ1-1	CASSWLTEAFF	TGTGCCAGCAGTTGGTTAACTGAAGCTTTCTTT
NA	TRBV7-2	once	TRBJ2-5	CASRREAETQYF	TGTGCCAGCAGAAGAGAGGCCGAGACCCAGTACTTC
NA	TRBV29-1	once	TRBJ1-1	CSAGWGRNTEAFF	TGCAGCGCCGGGTGGGGAAGAAACACTGAAGCTTTCTTT
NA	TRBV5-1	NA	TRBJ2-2	CASSVHPGTSGELFF	TGCGCCAGCAGCGTACACCCCGGGACAAGCGGGGAGCTGTTTTTT
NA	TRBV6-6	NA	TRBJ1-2	CASSGLYGYTF	TGTGCCAGCAGTGGCCTCTATGGCTACACCTTC
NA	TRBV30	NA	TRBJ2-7	CAWRAHLGGEQYF	TGTGCCTGGAGAGCTCACCTAGGGGGGGAGCAGTACTTC
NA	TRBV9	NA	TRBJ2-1	CASSVGLDDTHEQFF	TGTGCCAGCAGCGTAGGACTCGATGACACCCATGAGCAGTTCTTC
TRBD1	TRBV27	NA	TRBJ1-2	CASSFRQGSYGYTF	TGTGCCAGCAGTTTCCGACAGGGAAGCTATGGCTACACCTTC
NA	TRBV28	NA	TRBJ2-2	CASSLTGHHLGGELFF	TGTGCCAGCAGTTTAACGGGACACCACCTGGGCGGGGAGCTGTTTTTT